This T cell receptor (beta chain) was sequenced during a study of blood T cell repertoires in COVID-19. Germline V gene data show CDR1 as SQVTM and CDR2 as ANQGSEA. V shed 7 bases and J 3 bases; nucleotides not matched to a gene: 9. There are 14 residues in the CDR3. Assay: immunoSEQ multiplex PCR; the TCRdb copy retains only in-frame clones and omits some. The repertoire includes 300,000 to 450,000 clones, over 75% of them detected once, and roughly 1% sits in the top ten. Sequencing input: PBMCs or T cells enriched from blood (not recorded which). This sequence originates from a woman younger than 45 who had recovered from COVID-19. The chain is built from TRBV29-1 and TRBJ1-2; 9 nucleotides align to TRBD1. CDR3 in DNA: TGCAGCGCTGGGGAAACAGGGGGCTACTATGGCTACACCTTC. It specifies CSAGETGGYYGYTF. Using reference TRBV29-1 and TRBJ1-2 for the parts outside the CDR3, the full variable domain is SAVISQKPSRDICQRGTSLTIQCQVDSQVTMMFWYRQQPGQSLTLIATANQGSEATYESGFVIDKFPISRPNLTFSTLTVSNMSPEDSSIYLCSAGETGGYYGYTFGSGTRLTVV.